Listed here are 28 T cell receptor beta chains from one sample, sequenced in a study of blood T cell repertoires in COVID-19. Only in-frame clones appear in the TCRdb table, and some are missing; sequencing was by immunoSEQ multiplex PCR. The table records some 200,000 clones, roughly four fifths of them present only once. The sequencing input was PBMCs or T cells enriched from blood (not recorded which). The origin of the receptors is a man aged 35 to 55 who had recovered from COVID-19.

CDR3 DNA: TGTGCCAGCGGTAGACAGGGCAATCAGCCCCAGCATTTT. This codes for CASGRQGNQPQHF. The J gene is TRBJ1-5, the V gene TRBV27; the D gene is possibly TRBD1 (6 bases). In germline, CDR1 is MNHEY, CDR2 SMNVEV (reference sequence). Trimming stripped 8 bases from V and 2 bases from J, with 10 bases between. The length of the CDR3 is 13 residues.

The V gene is TRBV5-1, the J gene TRBJ2-7, with 7 positions matching TRBD2. The V and J ends lost 3 bases and 7 bases, in that order; junction bases with no gene match: 10. The CDR3 covers 14 residues. CDR1 and CDR2 from the germline V gene are SGHRS and YFSETQ. CDR3 sequence: CASSYLRDGGEQYF. The CDR3 coding sequence is TGCGCCAGCAGCTACCTCCGGGACGGGGGGGAGCAGTACTTC.

The gene calls are TRBV11-2 and TRBJ2-5, with 9 bases matching TRBD2. Germline values: CDR1 SGHAT, CDR2 FQNNGV. The J segment lost 6 bases and the V segment lost 11 bases, leaving 25 bases of the junction unmatched. The CDR3 contains 18 residues. The CDR3: CACRRSMAGGQSRKTQYF. CDR3 DNA: TGTGCCTGTCGGAGGTCTATGGCGGGAGGGCAGTCTCGGAAGACCCAGTACTTC.

A single count supports this clone. The gene calls are TRBV2 and TRBJ1-1; D is possibly TRBD1 (5 bases). The V gene lost 4 bases and the J gene lost 4 bases, with 16 bases spanning the gap. CDR3 length equals 15 residues. CDR1 is SNHLY and CDR2 is FYNNEI in the germline V gene. For the CDR3, the DNA is TGTGCCAGCAGTGGAGTGAAAGGGGTCAGCACTGAAGCTTTCTTT. The encoded protein is CASSGVKGVSTEAFF. Complete variable domain (other parts from reference TRBV2 and TRBJ1-1): EPEVTQTPSHQVTQMGQEVILRCVPISNHLYFYWYRQILGQKVEFLVSFYNNEISEKSEIFDDQFSVERPDGSNFTLKIRSTKLEDSAMYFCASSGVKGVSTEAFFGQGTRLTVV.

V is TRBV7-3 and J is TRBJ2-3; D gene uncertain. CDR1 is SGHTA and CDR2 is FQGTGA in the germline V gene. The V end was cut by 4 bases, the J end by 0 bases, with 8 bases between. The CDR3 contains 14 residues. Here the CDR3 DNA reads TGTGCCAGCAGCTCAACAACAAGCACAGATACGCAGTATTTT. The encoded protein is CASSSTTSTDTQYF.

V and J are TRBV24-1 and TRBJ2-1; 7 bases line up with TRBD1. The CDR3 totals 14 residues. Germline CDR1 and CDR2: KGHDR and SFDVKD. The J segment lost 2 bases and the V segment lost 6 bases, leaving 3 bases of the junction unmatched. The CDR3 bases are TGTGCCACCAGTAACAGGGGACCCTACAATGAGCAGTTCTTC. Protein product: CATSNRGPYNEQFF.

The chain uses TRBV7-2 and TRBJ2-6; 7 bases are shared with TRBD1. The CDR3 extends over 15 amino acids. Germline CDR1 and CDR2: SGHTA and FQGNSA. With V trimmed by 3 bases and J by 6 bases, 5 bases remained unmatched. For the CDR3, the DNA is TGTGCCAGCAGCTTCGGACAGGTGGAGGCCAACGTCCTGACTTTC. It codes for CASSFGQVEANVLTF.

The chain employs TRBV11-2 and TRBJ1-1; TRBD1 aligns across 7 bases. Germline loops: CDR1 SGHAT, CDR2 FQNNGV. V lost 4 bases and J lost 6; bases outside the gene matches: 5. The CDR3 has 13 residues. The CDR3 here is CASSSDRVAEAFF. DNA for the CDR3: TGTGCCAGCAGCTCCGACAGGGTGGCTGAAGCTTTCTTT.

This rearrangement joins TRBV10-3 to TRBJ1-2, with TRBD1 identical over 9 bases. Germline CDR1 ENHRY, CDR2 SYGVKD. CDR3 length: 14 residues. V was pared by 6 bases and J by 2 bases, with 4 bases of the junction left unmatched. This CDR3 reads CAIRGTGSNYGYTF. The CDR3 region has the DNA TGTGCCATCAGGGGGACAGGGTCAAACTATGGCTACACCTTC.

The V gene is TRBV5-8, the J gene TRBJ2-1; possible D gene TRBD2, 6 bases. CDR3 length equals 16 residues. CDR1 and CDR2 from the germline V gene are SGHTS and YDEGEE. V was trimmed by 4 bases and J by 1 base, leaving 15 bases between them. DNA for the CDR3: TGTGCCAGCAGCCCGCCGGGACTCACTTCCTACAATGAGCAGTTCTTC. Translating it yields CASSPPGLTSYNEQFF.

This clone was observed a few times. The gene calls are TRBV6-5 and TRBJ1-2; 7 nucleotides line up with TRBD1. The CDR3 extends over 15 amino acids. Losses at the gene ends were 8 bases for V and 4 bases for J; bases not matched to a gene: 13. CDR1 is MNHEY and CDR2 is SVGAGI in the germline V gene. The CDR3 here is CASAGGDRLFYGYTF. As DNA, the CDR3 is TGTGCCAGCGCCGGGGGGGACAGACTATTCTATGGCTACACCTTC.

This clone appeared a few times. The chain employs TRBV6-5 and TRBJ1-1, with TRBD1 matching 9 bases. Trimming took 6 bases from V and 1 from J; bases not matched to a gene: 6. The CDR3 length is 15 residues. From germline, CDR1 is MNHEY and CDR2 SVGAGI. The CDR3 DNA reads TGTGCCAGCAGACCAAAGGACAGGGGGAACACTGAAGCTTTCTTT. Protein sequence: CASRPKDRGNTEAFF.

This clone was detected once. The chain uses TRBV10-3 and TRBJ2-1; 7 bases map to TRBD2. Germline CDR1 is ENHRY and CDR2 is SYGVKD. This CDR3 is 14 amino acids long. The CDR3 loop is CASFRGENYNEQFF. The CDR3 DNA reads as TGTGCTTCTTTCCGGGGGGAAAACTACAATGAGCAGTTCTTC.

This clone has a single count. The V and J genes are TRBV29-1 and TRBJ2-3, with 8 nucleotides matching TRBD2. After removal of 3 bases from V and 4 bases from J, the junction contained 12 bases not matched to a gene. The V gene's germline CDR1 is SQVTM and CDR2 ANQGSEA. The CDR3 sequence is 16 residues long. CDR3 sequence (DNA): TGCAGCGTTGACTTTATCGGGGGGGGCCTCGCAGATACGCAGTATTTT. Encoded protein: CSVDFIGGGLADTQYF.

Concerning this clone: One end of the junction varies from germline; a read error may be responsible. V usage is TRBV30 and J usage is TRBJ1-3; no reliable D call. The germline gives CDR1 GTSNPN, CDR2 SVGIG (reference sequence). This CDR3 is 12 amino acids long. This CDR3 reads CAWSRTGSTIYF. In DNA, the CDR3 is TGTGCCTGGAGTCGGACTGGAAGCACCATATATTTT.

V and J are TRBV10-3 and TRBJ2-1; 12 bases line up with TRBD1. The CDR3 length is 12 residues. Germline CDR1 ENHRY, CDR2 SYGVKD. The V gene end was trimmed by 11 bases and the J gene end by 9 bases; junction bases not matched to a gene: 5. The CDR3 DNA reads TGTGCCGCGGGGACAGGGGGCCGTGAGCAGTTCTTC. It yields the protein CAAGTGGREQFF.

V and J are TRBV7-9 and TRBJ2-5; possible D gene TRBD2, 6 bases. The CDR3 is 12 amino acids. The V gene lost 10 bases and the J gene lost 5 bases, with 14 bases spanning the gap. The germline gives CDR1 SEHNR, CDR2 FQNEAQ (reference sequence). The CDR3 DNA reads as TGTGCCACCGGAGGGCCGGGGGAGACCCAGTACTTC. Translating it yields CATGGPGETQYF. The full variable domain, rest sourced from reference TRBV7-9 and TRBJ2-5, is DTGVSQNPRHKITKRGQNVTFRCDPISEHNRLYWYRQTLGQGPEFLTYFQNEAQLEKSRLLSDRFSAERPKGSFSTLEIQRTEQGDSAMYLCATGGPGETQYFGPGTRLLVL.

This clone turned up a few times. The V and J genes are TRBV4-1 and TRBJ2-1; 10 bases map to TRBD2. CDR1 is MGHRA and CDR2 is YSYEKL in the germline V gene. This CDR3 is built from 17 residues. Losses at the gene ends were 5 bases for V and 7 bases for J; bases not matched to a gene: 14. DNA of the CDR3: TGCGCCAGCAGCATAGAACCGCCCCTAGCGGGAGCGAATGAGCAGTTCTTC. The encoded protein is CASSIEPPLAGANEQFF.

The rearrangement links TRBV20-1 to TRBJ2-1; the D gene is possibly TRBD1 (6 bases). Germline-derived CDR1 and CDR2 are DFQATT and SNEGSKA (reference sequence). The CDR3 has 11 residues. V was trimmed by 8 bases and J by 5 bases, leaving 10 bases between them. CDR3 DNA sequence: TGCAGTACAGGGAGAGACAATGAGCAGTTCTTC. Its translation is CSTGRDNEQFF.

V gene TRBV3-1 (or the pseudogene TRBV3-2) combines with J gene TRBJ2-7; D might be TRBD2 (5 bases). V lost 4 bases and J 3 bases, leaving 16 bases between the germline ends. The CDR3 length is 15 residues. The V gene's germline CDR1 is LGHDT and CDR2 YNNKEL (reference sequence). The CDR3 sequence is CASSPAFGSIYEQYF. The CDR3 bases are TGTGCCAGCAGCCCCGCCTTTGGGAGCATCTACGAGCAGTACTTC.

CDR3 in amino acids: CASSDPGNTDTQYF. The DNA of the CDR3 is TGCGCCAGCAGTGACCCAGGAAACACAGATACGCAGTATTTT. The genes are TRBV10-2 and TRBJ2-3, with D uncertain. Germline V lookup: CDR1 WSHSY, CDR2 SAAADI. The germline V and J ends were trimmed by 3 bases and 2 bases, with 9 bases remaining between them. The CDR3 consists of 14 residues.

The CDR3 spells CASSFDRGDGYTF. CDR3 nucleotides: TGTGCCAGTAGTTTCGACAGGGGGGATGGCTACACCTTC. The chain is built from TRBV19 and TRBJ1-2; 9 bases fit TRBD1. There are 13 residues in the CDR3. The ends lost 5 bases at V and 6 bases at J; junction bases unmatched: 4. The germline gives CDR1 LNHDA, CDR2 SQIVND (reference sequence). Drawing the rest from reference TRBV19 and TRBJ1-2, the complete variable domain is DGGITQSPKYLFRKEGQNVTLSCEQNLNHDAMYWYRQDPGQGLRLIYYSQIVNDFQKGDIAEGYSVSREKKESFPLTVTSAQKNPTAFYLCASSFDRGDGYTFGSGTRLTVV.

The rearrangement joins TRBV5-1 to TRBJ2-1; 8 bases align to TRBD2. The CDR3 consists of 18 residues. CDR1 is SGHRS, CDR2 YFSETQ, per germline. V lost 4 bases, J lost 4 bases, and 16 bases stayed unmatched. CDR3 loop: CASSLRTGGGRGYNEQFF. DNA for the CDR3: TGCGCCAGCAGCCTTCGGACCGGCGGGGGGAGGGGATACAATGAGCAGTTCTTC. The whole variable domain, filled in from reference TRBV5-1 and TRBJ2-1, reads KAGVTQTPRYLIKTRGQQVTLSCSPISGHRSVSWYQQTPGQGLQFLFEYFSETQRNKGNFPGRFSGRQFSNSRSEMNVSTLELGDSALYLCASSLRTGGGRGYNEQFFGPGTRLTVL.

This clone has a single count. This chain joins TRBV24-1 and TRBJ1-2; 8 bases fit TRBD1. Germline V gives CDR1 KGHDR, CDR2 SFDVKD. The CDR3 totals 17 residues. V lost 4 bases and J lost 8; bases outside the gene matches: 17. The CDR3 sequence is CATSEPGTGYFQGGYTF. For the CDR3, the DNA is TGTGCCACCAGTGAACCCGGGACAGGTTACTTCCAGGGGGGCTACACCTTC.

The chain employs TRBV2 and TRBJ2-7; perhaps TRBD1 as D (6 bases). V was cut by 8 bases and J by 6 bases, with 17 bases left in between. Germline V gene lookup returns CDR1 SNHLY and CDR2 FYNNEI. CDR3 length: 13 amino acids. In DNA form, the CDR3 reads TGTGCCAGCGGGACAATCGAACATTCCGAGCAGTACTTC. Protein product: CASGTIEHSEQYF.

Concerning this clone itself: At one of its ends the junction is not consistent with the germline gene, which may arise from a read error. The V gene is TRBV6-5, the J gene TRBJ2-1, with a possible D match to TRBD1 (5 bases). This CDR3 is built from 15 residues. CDR1 MNHEY and CDR2 SVGAGI come from the germline V gene. The CDR3 loop reads CASSYLGASYNEQFF. CDR3 DNA sequence: TGTGCCAGCAGCTACTTAGGGGCTTCATACAATGAGCAGTTCTTC.

The chain employs TRBV28 and TRBJ1-4; no clear D gene. The V end was cut by 5 bases, the J end by 2 bases, with 6 bases between. Germline V CDR1 and CDR2: MDHEN, SYDVKM. The CDR3 contains 13 residues. This chain's CDR3 is CASSRGTNEKLFF. CDR3 sequence (DNA): TGTGCCAGCAGTCGGGGTACTAATGAAAAACTGTTTTTT. Supplemented by reference TRBV28 and TRBJ1-4, the full variable domain reads DVKVTQSSRYLVKRTGEKVFLECVQDMDHENMFWYRQDPGLGLRLIYFSYDVKMKEKGDIPEGYSVSREKKERFSLILESASTNQTSMYLCASSRGTNEKLFFGSGTQLSVL.

The chain uses TRBV5-5 and TRBJ1-2, with TRBD1 matching 8 bases. Losses at the gene ends were 4 bases for V and 6 bases for J; bases not matched to a gene: 2. CDR1 is SGHKS and CDR2 is YYEKEE in the germline V gene (reference sequence). The CDR3 totals 12 residues. CDR3 sequence: CASSTTGDGYTF. CDR3 DNA sequence: TGTGCCAGCAGCACGACAGGGGATGGCTACACCTTC.